This TCR beta chain is drawn from a study of glioma-infiltrating T cells after dendritic cell vaccination. Overall study context: Monocyte-derived dendritic cells, cultured six to seven days with IL-4 and GM-CSF, were pulsed with autologous tumor lysate. Study findings and constraints: Patients with more pretreatment TILs had longer time to progression and survival. Higher TCR clonality did not directly relate to longer survival.

The sample holds a few counts of this clone. Its antigen is unidentified. Sequencing used immunoSEQ multiplex PCR; TCRdb keeps in-frame clones, though not all of them. This sample has 3,000 to 3,500 clones, with over 60% found just once. The source is a human donor with glioblastoma. Source: tumor tissue, taken before dendritic cell vaccination.

The CDR3 loop reads CGRGGSPLHF. DNA of the CDR3: TGTGGTCGGGGGGGGTCACCCCTCCACTTT. This chain connects TRBV30 to TRBJ1-6; tentative D call: TRBD1 (5 bases). The CDR3 covers 10 residues. Germline CDR1 reads GTSNPN; CDR2 reads SVGIG (reference sequence).